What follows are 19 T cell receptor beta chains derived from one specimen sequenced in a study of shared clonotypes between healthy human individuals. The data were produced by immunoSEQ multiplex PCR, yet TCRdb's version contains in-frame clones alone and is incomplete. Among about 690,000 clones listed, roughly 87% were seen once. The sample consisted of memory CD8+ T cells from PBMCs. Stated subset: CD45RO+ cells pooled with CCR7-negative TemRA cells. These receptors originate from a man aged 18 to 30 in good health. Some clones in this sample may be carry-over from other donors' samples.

The CDR3 loop is CASSPGPVGYEQYF. CDR3 DNA: TGTGCCAGCAGCCCCGGCCCGGTAGGCTACGAGCAGTACTTC. V and J are TRBV13 and TRBJ2-7, with D hard to call. The CDR3 covers 14 residues. Looked up from germline, CDR1 is PRHDT and CDR2 is FYEKMQ (reference sequence). V shed 5 bases and J shed 3 bases, with 14 bases lying between them.

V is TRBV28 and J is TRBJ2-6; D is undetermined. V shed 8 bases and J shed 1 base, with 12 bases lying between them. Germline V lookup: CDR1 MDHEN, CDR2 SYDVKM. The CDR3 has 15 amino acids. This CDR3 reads CASGWVGSGANVLTF. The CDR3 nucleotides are TGTGCCAGCGGTTGGGTGGGGTCTGGGGCCAACGTCCTGACTTTC.

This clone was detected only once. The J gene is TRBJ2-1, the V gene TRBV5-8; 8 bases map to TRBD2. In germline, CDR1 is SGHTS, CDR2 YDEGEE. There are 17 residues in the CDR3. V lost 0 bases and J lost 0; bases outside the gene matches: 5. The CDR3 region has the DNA TGTGCCAGCAGCTTGGGACTAGCGAGTAACTCCTACAATGAGCAGTTCTTC. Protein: CASSLGLASNSYNEQFF.

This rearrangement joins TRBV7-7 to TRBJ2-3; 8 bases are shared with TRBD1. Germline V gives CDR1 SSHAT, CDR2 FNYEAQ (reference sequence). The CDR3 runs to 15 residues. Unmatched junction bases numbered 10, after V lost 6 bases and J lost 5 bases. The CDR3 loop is CASSQVQGGVDTQYF. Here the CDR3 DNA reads TGTGCCAGCAGTCAAGTACAGGGGGGAGTAGATACGCAGTATTTT.

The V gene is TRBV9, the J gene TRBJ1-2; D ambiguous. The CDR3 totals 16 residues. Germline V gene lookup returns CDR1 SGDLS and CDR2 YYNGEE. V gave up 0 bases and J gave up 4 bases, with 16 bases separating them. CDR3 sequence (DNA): TGTGCCAGCAGCGTAGGTCGACCGACGCCGGGCTATGGCTACACCTTC. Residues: CASSVGRPTPGYGYTF.

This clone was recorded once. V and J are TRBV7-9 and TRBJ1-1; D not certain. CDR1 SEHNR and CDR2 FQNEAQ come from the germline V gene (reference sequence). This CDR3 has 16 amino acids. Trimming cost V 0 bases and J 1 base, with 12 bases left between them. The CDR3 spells CASSLALGRKNTEAFF. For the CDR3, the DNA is TGTGCCAGCAGCTTAGCGCTTGGACGGAAGAACACTGAAGCTTTCTTT.

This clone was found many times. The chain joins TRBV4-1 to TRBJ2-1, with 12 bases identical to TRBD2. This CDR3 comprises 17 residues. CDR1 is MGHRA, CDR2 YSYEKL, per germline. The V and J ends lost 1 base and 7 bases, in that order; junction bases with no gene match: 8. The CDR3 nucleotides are TGCGCCAGCAGCCAAGTGCTAACGACTAGCGGGAGAAATGAGCAGTTCTTC. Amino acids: CASSQVLTTSGRNEQFF.

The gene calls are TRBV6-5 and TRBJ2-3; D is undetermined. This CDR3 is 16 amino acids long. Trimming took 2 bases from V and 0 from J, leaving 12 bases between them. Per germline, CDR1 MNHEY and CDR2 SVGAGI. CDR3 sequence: CASSYRTAASTDTQYF. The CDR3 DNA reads TGTGCCAGCAGTTACCGGACGGCGGCTAGCACAGATACGCAGTATTTT.

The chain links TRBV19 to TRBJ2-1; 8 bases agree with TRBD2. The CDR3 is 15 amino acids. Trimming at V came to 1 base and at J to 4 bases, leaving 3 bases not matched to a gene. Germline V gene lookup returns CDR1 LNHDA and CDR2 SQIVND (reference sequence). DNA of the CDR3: TGTGCCAGTAGTATAGGCCTAGCGGGTTACAATGAGCAGTTCTTC. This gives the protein CASSIGLAGYNEQFF.

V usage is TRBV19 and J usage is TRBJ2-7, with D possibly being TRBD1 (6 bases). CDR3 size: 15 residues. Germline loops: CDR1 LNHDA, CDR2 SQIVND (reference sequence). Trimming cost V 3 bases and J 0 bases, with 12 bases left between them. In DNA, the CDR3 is TGTGCCAGTAGTATTAGGGGGATCCCCTCCTACGAGCAGTACTTC. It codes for CASSIRGIPSYEQYF.

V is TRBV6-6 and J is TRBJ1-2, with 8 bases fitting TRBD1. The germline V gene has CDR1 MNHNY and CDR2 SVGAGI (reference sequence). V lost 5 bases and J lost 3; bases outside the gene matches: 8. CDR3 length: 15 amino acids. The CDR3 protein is CASSLSRGRDYGYTF. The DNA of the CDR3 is TGTGCCAGCAGTCTCTCCAGGGGGCGAGACTATGGCTACACCTTC.

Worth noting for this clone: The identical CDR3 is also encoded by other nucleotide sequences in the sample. The CDR3 here is CASSFGTGSYEQYF. CDR3 nucleotide sequence: TGTGCCAGCAGTTTTGGGACAGGGTCCTACGAGCAGTACTTC. This chain uses TRBV27 with TRBJ2-7; 9 positions match TRBD1. The trim removed 3 bases at V and 1 base at J, leaving 1 base unmatched. Germline V gives CDR1 MNHEY, CDR2 SMNVEV (reference sequence). The CDR3 totals 14 residues.

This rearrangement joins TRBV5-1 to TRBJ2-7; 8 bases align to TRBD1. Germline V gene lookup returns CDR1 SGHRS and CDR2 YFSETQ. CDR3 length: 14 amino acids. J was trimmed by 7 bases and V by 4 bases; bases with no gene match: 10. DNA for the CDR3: TGCGCCAGCAGCCAAGTAGGGACAGGTTCTGAGCAGTACTTC. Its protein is CASSQVGTGSEQYF.

The CDR3 sequence is CASSTVHSYNEQFF. CDR3 nucleotide sequence: TGTGCCAGTAGTACGGTACACTCCTACAATGAGCAGTTCTTC. V gene TRBV19 combines with J gene TRBJ2-1; D is unresolved. V was clipped by 4 bases and J by 0 bases, with 7 bases between them. Germline loops: CDR1 LNHDA, CDR2 SQIVND (reference sequence). There are 14 residues in the CDR3. Supplemented by reference TRBV19 and TRBJ2-1, the full variable domain reads DGGITQSPKYLFRKEGQNVTLSCEQNLNHDAMYWYRQDPGQGLRLIYYSQIVNDFQKGDIAEGYSVSREKKESFPLTVTSAQKNPTAFYLCASSTVHSYNEQFFGPGTRLTVL.

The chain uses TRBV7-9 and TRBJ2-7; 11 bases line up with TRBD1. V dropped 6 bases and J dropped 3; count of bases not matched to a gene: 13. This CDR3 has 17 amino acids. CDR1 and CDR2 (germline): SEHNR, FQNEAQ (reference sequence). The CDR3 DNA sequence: TGTGCCAGCAGTCGCCTTACGTTGGGACAGGGGGTCTACGAGCAGTACTTC. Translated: CASSRLTLGQGVYEQYF.

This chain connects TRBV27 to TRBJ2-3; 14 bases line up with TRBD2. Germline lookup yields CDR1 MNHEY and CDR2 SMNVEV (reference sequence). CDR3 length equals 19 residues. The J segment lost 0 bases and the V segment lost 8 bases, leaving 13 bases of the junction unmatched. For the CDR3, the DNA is TGTGCCAGCCGTACCCAGACTAGCGGGAGGGATTATAGCACAGATACGCAGTATTTT. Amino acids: CASRTQTSGRDYSTDTQYF.

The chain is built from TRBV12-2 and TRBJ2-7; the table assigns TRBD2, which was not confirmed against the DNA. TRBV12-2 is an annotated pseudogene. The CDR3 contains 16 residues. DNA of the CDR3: TGTGCAAGTCGCTTAGCAGACTATTCCCGCTCCTACGAGCAGTACTTC. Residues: CASRLADYSRSYEQYF.

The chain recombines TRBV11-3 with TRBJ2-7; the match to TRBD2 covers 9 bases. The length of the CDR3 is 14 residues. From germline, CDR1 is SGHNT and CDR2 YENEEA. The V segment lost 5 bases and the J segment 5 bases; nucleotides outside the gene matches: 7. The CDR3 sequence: CASSLSGRGHEQYF. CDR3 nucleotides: TGTGCCAGCAGCCTTAGCGGGAGAGGTCACGAGCAGTACTTC.

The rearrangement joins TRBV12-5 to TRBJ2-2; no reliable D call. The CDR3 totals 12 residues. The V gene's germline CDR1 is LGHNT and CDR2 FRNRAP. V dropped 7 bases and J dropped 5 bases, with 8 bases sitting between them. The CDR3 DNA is TGTGCTAGTGAACCGGGTACCGGGGAGCTGTTTTTT. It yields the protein CASEPGTGELFF.